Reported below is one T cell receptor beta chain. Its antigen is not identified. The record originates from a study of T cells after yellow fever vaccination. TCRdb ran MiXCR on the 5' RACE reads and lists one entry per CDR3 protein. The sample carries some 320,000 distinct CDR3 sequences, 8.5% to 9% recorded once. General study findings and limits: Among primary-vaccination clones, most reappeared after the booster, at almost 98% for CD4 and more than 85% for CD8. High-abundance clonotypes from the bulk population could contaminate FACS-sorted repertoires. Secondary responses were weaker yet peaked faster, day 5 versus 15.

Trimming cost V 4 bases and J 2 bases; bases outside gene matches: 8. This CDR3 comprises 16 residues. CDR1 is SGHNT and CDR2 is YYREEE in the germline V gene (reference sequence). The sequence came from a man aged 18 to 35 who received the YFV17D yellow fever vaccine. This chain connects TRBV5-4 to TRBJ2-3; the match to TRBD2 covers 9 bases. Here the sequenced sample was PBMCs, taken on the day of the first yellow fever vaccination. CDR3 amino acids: CASSPGLARATDTQYF. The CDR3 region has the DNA TGTGCCAGCAGCCCCGGACTAGCGAGGGCCACAGATACGCAGTATTTT.